This T cell receptor beta chain was sequenced during a study of CD8 T cells in ankylosing spondylitis. Study-wide results and limits: CD8+ disease-linked clones were present at relatively low frequencies in blood. In ankylosing spondylitis blood, a motif of seven or eight highly homologous TCR beta variants appeared characteristic. Reportedly, disease-linked clones are significantly enriched in ankylosing spondylitis patients' matched synovial fluid.

The CDR3 has 13 amino acids. Trimming took 3 bases from V and 3 from J, leaving 8 bases between them. This clonotype was counted many times. No antigen is known for it. TCRdb independently ran MiXCR on the 5' RACE reads; one entry per CDR3 protein. The data show 350,000 or so distinct CDR3 sequences, about 15% seen once. The clonotype originates from a male donor with ankylosing spondylitis or in good health (not recorded which). The specimen was blood, either unsorted or a sorted T cell fraction (not recorded which). This sequence joins TRBV12-3 or TRBV12-4 and TRBJ2-5; no reliable D call. CDR3 loop: CASSLRPEETQYF. The DNA of the CDR3 is TGTGCCAGCAGTTTGCGACCCGAAGAGACCCAGTACTTC.